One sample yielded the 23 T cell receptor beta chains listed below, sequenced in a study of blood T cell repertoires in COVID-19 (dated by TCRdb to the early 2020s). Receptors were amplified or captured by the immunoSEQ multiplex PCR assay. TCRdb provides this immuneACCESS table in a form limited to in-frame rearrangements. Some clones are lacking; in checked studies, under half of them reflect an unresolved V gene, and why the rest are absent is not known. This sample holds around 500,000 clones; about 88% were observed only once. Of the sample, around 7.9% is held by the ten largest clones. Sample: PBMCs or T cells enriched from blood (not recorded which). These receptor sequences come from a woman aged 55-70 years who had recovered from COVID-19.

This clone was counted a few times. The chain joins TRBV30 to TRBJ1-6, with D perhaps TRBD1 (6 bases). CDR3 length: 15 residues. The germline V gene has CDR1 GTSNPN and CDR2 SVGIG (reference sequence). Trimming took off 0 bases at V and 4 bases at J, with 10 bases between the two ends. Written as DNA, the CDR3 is TGTGCCTGGAGTGTAAACACAGGGTATAATTCACCCCTCCACTTT. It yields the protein CAWSVNTGYNSPLHF.

The CDR3 region is CASNQDREYGYTF. The CDR3 bases are TGTGCCAGCAACCAAGACAGGGAGTATGGCTACACCTTC. The gene calls are TRBV2 and TRBJ1-2, with 7 nucleotides matching TRBD1. Germline lookup yields CDR1 SNHLY and CDR2 FYNNEI. V lost 7 bases and J lost 5; bases outside the gene matches: 7. The CDR3 runs 13 residues.

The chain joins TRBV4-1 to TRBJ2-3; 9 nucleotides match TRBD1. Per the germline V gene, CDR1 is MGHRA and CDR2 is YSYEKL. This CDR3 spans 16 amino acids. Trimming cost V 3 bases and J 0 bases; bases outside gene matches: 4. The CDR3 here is CASSQRTGASTDTQYF. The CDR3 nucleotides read TGCGCCAGCAGCCAGAGGACAGGGGCTAGCACAGATACGCAGTATTTT.

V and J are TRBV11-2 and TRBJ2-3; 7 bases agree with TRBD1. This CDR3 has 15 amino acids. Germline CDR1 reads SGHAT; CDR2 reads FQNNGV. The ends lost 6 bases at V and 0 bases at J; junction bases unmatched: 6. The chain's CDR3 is CASRGGGTSTDTQYF. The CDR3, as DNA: TGTGCCAGCAGAGGGGGCGGTACTAGCACAGATACGCAGTATTTT. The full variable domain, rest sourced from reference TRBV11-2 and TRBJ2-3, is EAGVAQSPRYKIIEKRQSVAFWCNPISGHATLYWYQQILGQGPKLLIQFQNNGVVDDSQLPKDRFSAERLKGVDSTLKIQPAKLEDSAVYLCASRGGGTSTDTQYFGPGTRLTVL.

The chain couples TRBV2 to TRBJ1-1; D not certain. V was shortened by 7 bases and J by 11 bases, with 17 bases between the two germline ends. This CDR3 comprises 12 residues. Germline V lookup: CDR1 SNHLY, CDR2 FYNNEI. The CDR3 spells CASNLGFLGAFF. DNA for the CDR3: TGTGCCAGCAATTTAGGCTTCCTCGGGGCTTTCTTT.

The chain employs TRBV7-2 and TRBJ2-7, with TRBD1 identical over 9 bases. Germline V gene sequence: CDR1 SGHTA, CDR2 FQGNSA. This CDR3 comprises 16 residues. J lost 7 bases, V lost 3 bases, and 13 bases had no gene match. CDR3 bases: TGTGCCAGCAGCTTGAAGTTAAACAGGGGGCTTGAAGAGCAGTACTTC. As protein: CASSLKLNRGLEEQYF.

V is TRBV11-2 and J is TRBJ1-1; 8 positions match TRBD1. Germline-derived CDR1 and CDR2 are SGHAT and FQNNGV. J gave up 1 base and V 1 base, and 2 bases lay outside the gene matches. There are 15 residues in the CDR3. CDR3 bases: TGTGCCAGCAGCTTAGTCGGGACAGGGAACACTGAAGCTTTCTTT. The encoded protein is CASSLVGTGNTEAFF.

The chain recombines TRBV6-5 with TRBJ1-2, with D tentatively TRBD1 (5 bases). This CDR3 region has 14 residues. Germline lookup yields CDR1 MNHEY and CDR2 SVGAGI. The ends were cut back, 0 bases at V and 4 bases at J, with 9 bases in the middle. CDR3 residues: CASSYSRGSYGYTF. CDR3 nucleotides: TGTGCCAGCAGTTACTCGCGGGGGAGCTATGGCTACACCTTC.

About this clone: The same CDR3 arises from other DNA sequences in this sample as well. The CDR3 loop reads CASSLQGSQPQHF. DNA of the CDR3: TGTGCCAGCAGTTTACAGGGGAGTCAGCCCCAGCATTTT. This sequence joins TRBV12-3 or TRBV12-4 and TRBJ1-5, with D tentatively TRBD1 (6 bases). Trimming pared 2 bases from V and 6 bases from J, leaving 8 bases between. This CDR3 has 13 residues.

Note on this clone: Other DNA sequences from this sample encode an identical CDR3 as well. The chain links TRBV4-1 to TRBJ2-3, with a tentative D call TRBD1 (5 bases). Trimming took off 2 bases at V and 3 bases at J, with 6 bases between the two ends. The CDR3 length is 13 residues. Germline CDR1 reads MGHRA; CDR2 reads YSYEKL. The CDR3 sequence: CASSQRGTDTQYF. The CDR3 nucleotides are TGCGCCAGCAGCCAAAGGGGAACAGATACGCAGTATTTT.

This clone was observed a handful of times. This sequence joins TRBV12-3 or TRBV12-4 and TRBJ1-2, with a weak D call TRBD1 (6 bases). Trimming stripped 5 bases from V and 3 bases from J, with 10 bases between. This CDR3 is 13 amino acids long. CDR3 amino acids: CASSNAGDYGYTF. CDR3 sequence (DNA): TGTGCCAGCAGTAACGCAGGGGACTATGGCTACACCTTC.

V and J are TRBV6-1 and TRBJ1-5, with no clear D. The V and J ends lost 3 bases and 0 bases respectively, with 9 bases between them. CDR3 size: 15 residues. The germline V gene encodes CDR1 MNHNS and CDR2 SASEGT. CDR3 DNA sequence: TGTGCCAGCAGTGAGTCGGGGTATAGCAATCAGCCCCAGCATTTT. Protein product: CASSESGYSNQPQHF.

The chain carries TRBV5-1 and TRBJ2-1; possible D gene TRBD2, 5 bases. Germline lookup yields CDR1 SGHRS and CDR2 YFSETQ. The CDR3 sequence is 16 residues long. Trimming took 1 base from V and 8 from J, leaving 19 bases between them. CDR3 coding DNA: TGCGCCAGCAGCTTGTTCGGAGAGGGCTTTTACCATGAGCAGTTCTTC. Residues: CASSLFGEGFYHEQFF.

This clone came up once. The CDR3 bases are TGTGCCAGCAGCTTAGTCTGGCGGGAAGAGACCCAGTACTTC. Translating it yields CASSLVWREETQYF. This chain joins TRBV7-2 and TRBJ2-5; perhaps TRBD2 as D (5 bases). Deletions cut 1 base from V and 3 bases from J, with 9 bases between. Looked up from germline, CDR1 is SGHTA and CDR2 is FQGNSA. The CDR3 length is 14 residues. The variable domain in full, completed from reference TRBV7-2 and TRBJ2-5, reads GAGVSQSPSNKVTEKGKDVELRCDPISGHTALYWYRQSLGQGLEFLIYFQGNSAPDKSGLPSDRFSAERTGGSVSTLTIQRTQQEDSAVYLCASSLVWREETQYFGPGTRLLVL.

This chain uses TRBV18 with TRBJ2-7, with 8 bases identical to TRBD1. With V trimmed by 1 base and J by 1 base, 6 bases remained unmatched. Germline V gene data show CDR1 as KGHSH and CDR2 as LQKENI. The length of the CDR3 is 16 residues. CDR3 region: CASSPLRTGYSYEQYV. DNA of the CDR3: TGTGCCAGCTCACCACTTAGGACAGGGTATTCCTACGAGCAGTACGTC.

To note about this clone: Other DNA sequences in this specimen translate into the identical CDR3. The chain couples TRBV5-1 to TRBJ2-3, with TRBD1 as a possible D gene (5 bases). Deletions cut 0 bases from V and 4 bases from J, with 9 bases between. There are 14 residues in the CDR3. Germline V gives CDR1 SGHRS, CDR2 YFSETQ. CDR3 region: CASSLGEGADTQYF. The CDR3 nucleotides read TGCGCCAGCAGCTTGGGGGAAGGGGCAGATACGCAGTATTTT.

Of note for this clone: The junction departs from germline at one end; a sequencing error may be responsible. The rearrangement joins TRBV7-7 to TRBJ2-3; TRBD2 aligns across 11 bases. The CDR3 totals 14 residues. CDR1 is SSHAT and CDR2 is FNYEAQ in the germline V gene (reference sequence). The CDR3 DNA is TGTGCTAGCAGCTCTAGCGGGGGGACAGATACGCAGTATTTT. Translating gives CASSSSGGTDTQYF.

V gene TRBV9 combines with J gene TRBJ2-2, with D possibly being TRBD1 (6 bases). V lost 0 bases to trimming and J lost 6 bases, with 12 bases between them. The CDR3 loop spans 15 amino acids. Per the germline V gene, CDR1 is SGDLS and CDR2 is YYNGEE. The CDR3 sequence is CASSVEQGQAGELFF. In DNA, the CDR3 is TGTGCCAGCAGCGTAGAACAGGGCCAGGCCGGGGAGCTGTTTTTT. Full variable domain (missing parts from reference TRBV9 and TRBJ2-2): DSGVTQTPKHLITATGQRVTLRCSPRSGDLSVYWYQQSLDQGLQFLIQYYNGEERAKGNILERFSAQQFPDLHSELNLSSLELGDSALYFCASSVEQGQAGELFFGEGSRLTVL.

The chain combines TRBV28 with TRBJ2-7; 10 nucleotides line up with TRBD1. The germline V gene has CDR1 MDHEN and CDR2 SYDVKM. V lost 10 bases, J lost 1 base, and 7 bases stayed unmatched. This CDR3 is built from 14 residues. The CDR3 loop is CAISGTGASYEQYF. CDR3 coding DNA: TGTGCCATTTCCGGGACAGGGGCATCCTACGAGCAGTACTTC.

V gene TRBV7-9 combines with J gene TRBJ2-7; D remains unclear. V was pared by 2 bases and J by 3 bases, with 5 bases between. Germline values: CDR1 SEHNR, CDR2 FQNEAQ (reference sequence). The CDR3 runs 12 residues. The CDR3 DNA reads TGTGCCAGCAGCTTACCAGGCTACGAGCAGTACTTC. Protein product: CASSLPGYEQYF.

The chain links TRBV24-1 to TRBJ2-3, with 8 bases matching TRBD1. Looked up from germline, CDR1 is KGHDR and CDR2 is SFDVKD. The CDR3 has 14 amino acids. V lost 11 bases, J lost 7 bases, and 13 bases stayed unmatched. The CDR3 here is CAIGGQGAWNTQYF. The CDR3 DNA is TGTGCCATCGGAGGGCAGGGGGCTTGGAATACGCAGTATTTT.

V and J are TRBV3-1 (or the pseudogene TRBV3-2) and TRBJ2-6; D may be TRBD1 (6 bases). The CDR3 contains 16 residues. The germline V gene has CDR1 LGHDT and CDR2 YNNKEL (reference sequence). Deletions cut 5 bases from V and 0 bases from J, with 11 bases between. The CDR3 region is CASSKQGLSGANVLTF. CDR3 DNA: TGTGCCAGCAGCAAACAGGGTCTCTCTGGGGCCAACGTCCTGACTTTC.

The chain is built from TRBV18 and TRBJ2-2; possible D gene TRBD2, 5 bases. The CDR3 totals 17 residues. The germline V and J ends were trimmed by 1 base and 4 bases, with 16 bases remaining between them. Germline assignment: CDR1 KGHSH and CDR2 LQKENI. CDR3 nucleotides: TGTGCCAGCTCACCACTTACCGGGCCGGCGGGCACCGGGGAGCTGTTTTTT. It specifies CASSPLTGPAGTGELFF.